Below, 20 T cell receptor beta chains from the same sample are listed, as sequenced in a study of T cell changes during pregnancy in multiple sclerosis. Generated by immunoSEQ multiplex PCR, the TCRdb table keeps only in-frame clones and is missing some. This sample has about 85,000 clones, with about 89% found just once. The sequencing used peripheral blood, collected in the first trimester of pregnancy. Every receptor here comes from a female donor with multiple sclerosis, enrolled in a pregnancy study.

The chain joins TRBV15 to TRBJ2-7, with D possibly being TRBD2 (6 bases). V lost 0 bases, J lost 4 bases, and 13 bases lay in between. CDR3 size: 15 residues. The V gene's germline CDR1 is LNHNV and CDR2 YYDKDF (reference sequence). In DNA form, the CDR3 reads TGTGCCACCAGCAGAGATCTTCCGGGGAGGTACGAGCAGTACTTC. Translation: CATSRDLPGRYEQYF.

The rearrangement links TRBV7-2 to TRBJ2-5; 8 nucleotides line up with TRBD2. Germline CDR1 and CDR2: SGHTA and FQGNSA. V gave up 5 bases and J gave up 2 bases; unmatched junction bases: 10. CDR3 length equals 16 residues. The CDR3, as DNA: TGTGCCAGCAGCCTATCTAGCGGGTTCAGTCAAGAGACCCAGTACTTC. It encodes CASSLSSGFSQETQYF.

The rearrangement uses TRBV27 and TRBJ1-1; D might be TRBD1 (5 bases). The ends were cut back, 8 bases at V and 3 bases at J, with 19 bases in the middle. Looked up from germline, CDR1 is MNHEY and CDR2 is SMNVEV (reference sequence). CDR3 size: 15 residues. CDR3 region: CASCNSGGGDTEAFF. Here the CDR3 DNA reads TGTGCCAGCTGTAACTCCGGGGGAGGTGACACTGAAGCTTTCTTT.

CDR3 region: CSVGASFAKNIQYF. The CDR3 DNA follows: TGCAGCGTTGGGGCTAGCTTTGCCAAAAACATTCAGTACTTC. This chain links TRBV29-1 with TRBJ2-4; D is perhaps TRBD2 (5 bases). V lost 4 bases, J lost 1 base, and 11 bases lay in between. Per the germline V gene, CDR1 is SQVTM and CDR2 is ANQGSEA. The CDR3 contains 14 residues.

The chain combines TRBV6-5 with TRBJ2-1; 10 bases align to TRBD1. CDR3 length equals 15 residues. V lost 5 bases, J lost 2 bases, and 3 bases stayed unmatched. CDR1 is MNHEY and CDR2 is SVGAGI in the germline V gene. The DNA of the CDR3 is TGTGCCAGCAGTAGGACAGGGGGGGCCTACAATGAGCAGTTCTTC. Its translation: CASSRTGGAYNEQFF.

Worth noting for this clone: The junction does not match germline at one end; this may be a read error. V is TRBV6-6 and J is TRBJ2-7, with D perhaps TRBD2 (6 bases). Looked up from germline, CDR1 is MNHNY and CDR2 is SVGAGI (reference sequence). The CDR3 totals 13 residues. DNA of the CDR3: TGTGCCAGCAGCTCCATGACACCAAGGGACTTCTTCTTC. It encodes CASSSMTPRDFFF.

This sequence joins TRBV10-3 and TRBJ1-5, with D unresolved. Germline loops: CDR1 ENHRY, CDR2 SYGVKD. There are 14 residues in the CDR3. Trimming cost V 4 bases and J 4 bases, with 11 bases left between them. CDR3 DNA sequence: TGTGCCATCAGTGGTACTTCAGGTAATCAGCCCCAGCATTTT. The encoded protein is CAISGTSGNQPQHF.

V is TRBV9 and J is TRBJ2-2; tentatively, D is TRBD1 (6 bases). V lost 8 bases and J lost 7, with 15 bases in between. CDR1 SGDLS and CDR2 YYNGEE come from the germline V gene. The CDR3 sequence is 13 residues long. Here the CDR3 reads CASCTGLIGELFF. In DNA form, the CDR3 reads TGTGCCAGTTGTACAGGGCTTATCGGGGAGCTGTTTTTT.

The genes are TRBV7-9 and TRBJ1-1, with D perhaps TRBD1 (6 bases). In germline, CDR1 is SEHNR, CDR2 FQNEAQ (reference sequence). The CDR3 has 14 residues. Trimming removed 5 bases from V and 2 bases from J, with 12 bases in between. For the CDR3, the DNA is TGTGCCAGCAGCCCCCGACAGGCAAACACTGAAGCTTTCTTT. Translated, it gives CASSPRQANTEAFF.

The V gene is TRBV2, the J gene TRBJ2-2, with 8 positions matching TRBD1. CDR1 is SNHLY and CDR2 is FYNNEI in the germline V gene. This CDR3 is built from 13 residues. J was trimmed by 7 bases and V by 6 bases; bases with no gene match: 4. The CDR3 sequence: CASSQGAGGELFF. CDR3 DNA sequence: TGTGCCAGCAGCCAGGGGGCTGGCGGGGAGCTGTTTTTT.

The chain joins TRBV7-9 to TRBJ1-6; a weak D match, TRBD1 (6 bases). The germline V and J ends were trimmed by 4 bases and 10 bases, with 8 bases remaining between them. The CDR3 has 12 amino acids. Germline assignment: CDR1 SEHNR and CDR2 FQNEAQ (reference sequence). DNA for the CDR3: TGTGCCAGCAGCTACAGGGACTCACCCCTCCACTTT. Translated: CASSYRDSPLHF.

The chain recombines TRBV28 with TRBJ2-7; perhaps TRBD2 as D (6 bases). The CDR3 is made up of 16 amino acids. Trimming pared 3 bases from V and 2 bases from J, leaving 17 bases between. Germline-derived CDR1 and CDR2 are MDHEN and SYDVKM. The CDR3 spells CASSFVSGRSPYEQYF. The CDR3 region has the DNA TGTGCCAGCAGTTTCGTTTCAGGGAGGAGCCCCTACGAGCAGTACTTC.

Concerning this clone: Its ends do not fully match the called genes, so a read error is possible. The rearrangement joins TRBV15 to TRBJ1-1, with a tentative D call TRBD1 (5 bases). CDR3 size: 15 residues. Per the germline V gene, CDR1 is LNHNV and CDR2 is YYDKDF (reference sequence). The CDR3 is CATSRARTMNTEAFF. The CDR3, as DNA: TGTGCCACCAGTAGAGCCAGGACAATGAACACTGAAGCTTTCTTT.

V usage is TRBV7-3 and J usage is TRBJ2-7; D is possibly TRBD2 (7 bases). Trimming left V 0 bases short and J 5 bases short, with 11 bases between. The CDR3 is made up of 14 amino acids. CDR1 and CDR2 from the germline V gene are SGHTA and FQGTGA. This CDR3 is CASSLTGGPDEQYF. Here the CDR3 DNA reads TGTGCCAGCAGCTTAACGGGGGGGCCCGACGAGCAGTACTTC.

CDR3 region: CASRAGTGTSSADYGYTF. In DNA form, the CDR3 reads TGTGCCAGCAGGGCCGGGACAGGGACTTCATCAGCTGACTATGGCTACACCTTC. The rearrangement joins TRBV11-3 to TRBJ1-2; 9 bases line up with TRBD1. Germline-derived CDR1 and CDR2 are SGHNT and YENEEA. V lost 6 bases, J lost 3 bases, and 17 bases stayed unmatched. The CDR3 is 18 amino acids.

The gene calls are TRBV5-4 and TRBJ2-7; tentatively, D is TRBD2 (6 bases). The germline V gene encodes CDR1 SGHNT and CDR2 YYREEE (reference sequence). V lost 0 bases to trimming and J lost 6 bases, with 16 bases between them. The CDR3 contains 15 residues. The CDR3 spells CASSLVQGGVGEQYF. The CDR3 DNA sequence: TGTGCCAGCAGCTTGGTGCAGGGAGGTGTGGGCGAGCAGTACTTC. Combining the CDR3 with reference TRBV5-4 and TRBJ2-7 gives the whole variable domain ETGVTQSPTHLIKTRGQQVTLRCSSQSGHNTVSWYQQALGQGPQFIFQYYREEENGRGNFPPRFSGLQFPNYSSELNVNALELDDSALYLCASSLVQGGVGEQYFGPGTRLTVT.

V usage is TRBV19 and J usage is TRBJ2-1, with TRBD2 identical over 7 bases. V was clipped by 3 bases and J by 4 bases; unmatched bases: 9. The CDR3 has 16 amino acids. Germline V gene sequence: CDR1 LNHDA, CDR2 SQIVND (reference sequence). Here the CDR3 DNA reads TGTGCCAGTAGTATGGTCGGCGGGAGAGTTTACAATGAGCAGTTCTTC. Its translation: CASSMVGGRVYNEQFF.

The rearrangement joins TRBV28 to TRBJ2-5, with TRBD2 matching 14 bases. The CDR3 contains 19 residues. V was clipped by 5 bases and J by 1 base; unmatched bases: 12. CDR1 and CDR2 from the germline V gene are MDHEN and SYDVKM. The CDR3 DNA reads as TGTGCCAGCAGTCCCGAACTCGGGACTAGCGGGAGCTCCCAAGAGACCCAGTACTTC. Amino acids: CASSPELGTSGSSQETQYF.

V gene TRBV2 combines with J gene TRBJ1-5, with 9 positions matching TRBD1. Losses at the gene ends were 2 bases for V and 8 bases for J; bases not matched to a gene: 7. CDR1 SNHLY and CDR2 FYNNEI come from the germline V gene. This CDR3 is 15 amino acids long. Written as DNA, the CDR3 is TGTGCCAGCAGTGAACGGACAGGGGCTCCTAAGCCCCAGCATTTT. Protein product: CASSERTGAPKPQHF.

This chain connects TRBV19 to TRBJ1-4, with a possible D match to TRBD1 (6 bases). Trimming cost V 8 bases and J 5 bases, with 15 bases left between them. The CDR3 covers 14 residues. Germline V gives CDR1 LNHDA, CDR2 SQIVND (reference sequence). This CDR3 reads CASGPGHRNEKLFF. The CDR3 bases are TGTGCCAGTGGCCCGGGACACAGGAATGAAAAACTGTTTTTT.